The 30 T cell receptor beta chains below were found in one sample sequenced in a study of T cell responses to AZD1222 COVID-19 vaccine. Profiled with immunoSEQ multiplex PCR; TCRdb holds only in-frame clones, not every one. In the table there are fewer than 130,000 clones, around 90% of which are singletons. Sample: peripheral blood, taken 28 days after the second AZD1222 dose. These receptors all stem from an adult who received the AZD1222 COVID-19 vaccine.

The chain couples TRBV30 to TRBJ1-4, with D tentatively TRBD1 (6 bases). Per the germline V gene, CDR1 is GTSNPN and CDR2 is SVGIG (reference sequence). Trimming pared 1 base from V and 7 bases from J, leaving 13 bases between. The CDR3 sequence is 14 residues long. CDR3 DNA: TGTGCCTGGAGTGCCGGAGGGGGTGCTGAAAAACTGTTTTTT. This sequence encodes CAWSAGGGAEKLFF.

V gene TRBV7-3 combines with J gene TRBJ2-2; D ambiguous. The CDR3 covers 13 residues. The V end was cut by 4 bases, the J end by 5 bases, with 8 bases between. Germline V gene lookup returns CDR1 SGHTA and CDR2 FQGTGA. The CDR3 loop reads CASSSLGTGELFF. The CDR3, as DNA: TGTGCCAGCAGCTCCCTAGGTACCGGGGAGCTGTTTTTT. The whole variable domain, remainder taken from reference TRBV7-3 and TRBJ2-2, is GAGVSQTPSNKVTEKGKYVELRCDPISGHTALYWYRQSLGQGPEFLIYFQGTGAADDSGLPNDRFFAVRPEGSVSTLKIQRTERGDSAVYLCASSSLGTGELFFGEGSRLTVL.

The V and J genes are TRBV9 and TRBJ2-5, with 10 bases identical to TRBD2. Germline CDR1 reads SGDLS; CDR2 reads YYNGEE. V was clipped by 0 bases and J by 5 bases; unmatched bases: 10. CDR3 length equals 17 residues. CDR3 sequence (DNA): TGTGCCAGCAGCGTAGAGGGAGCGGGAGGGGGGAAGGAGACCCAGTACTTC. It specifies CASSVEGAGGGKETQYF.

This clone came up a few times. CDR3 nucleotide sequence: TGTGCCAGCAGCTTAGAAGCGGGAGGGCCCGGGGAGCTGTTTTTT. Translation: CASSLEAGGPGELFF. The J gene is TRBJ2-2, the V gene TRBV7-8, with 10 positions matching TRBD2. The CDR3 extends over 15 amino acids. After removal of 1 base from V and 6 bases from J, the junction contained 2 bases not matched to a gene. In germline, CDR1 is SGHVS, CDR2 FQNEAQ.

V gene TRBV27 combines with J gene TRBJ2-1, with D possibly TRBD2 on 5 matching bases. This CDR3 has 15 amino acids. Germline assignment: CDR1 MNHEY and CDR2 SMNVEV (reference sequence). V lost 2 bases and J 3 bases, leaving 11 bases between the germline ends. The CDR3 nucleotides are TGTGCCAGCAGTTTAGGGCTAGCAGGCTACAATGAGCAGTTCTTC. Translating gives CASSLGLAGYNEQFF.

The V call is TRBV7-2, the J call TRBJ2-7; 11 bases fit TRBD1. Germline loops: CDR1 SGHTA, CDR2 FQGNSA. V trimming: 0 bases; J trimming: 3 bases; junction bases outside the gene matches: 4. CDR3 length equals 16 residues. CDR3 in DNA: TGTGCCAGCAGCTTAGCGCTTGGGACAGGGGGCTACGAGCAGTACTTC. Translation gives CASSLALGTGGYEQYF.

The chain has TRBV13 and TRBJ2-1; 13 nucleotides line up with TRBD2. This CDR3 is 19 amino acids long. J was trimmed by 0 bases and V by 5 bases; bases with no gene match: 10. Germline V CDR1 and CDR2: PRHDT, FYEKMQ (reference sequence). For the CDR3, the DNA is TGTGCCAGCAGCCCGCGGGTGGGACTAGCGGGAACCTCCTACAATGAGCAGTTCTTC. This translates into CASSPRVGLAGTSYNEQFF.

The genes are TRBV11-2 and TRBJ1-1; the D gene is possibly TRBD1 (6 bases). Trimming took off 6 bases at V and 0 bases at J, with 14 bases between the two ends. The CDR3 length is 15 residues. Germline V lookup: CDR1 SGHAT, CDR2 FQNNGV. The CDR3 coding sequence is TGTGCCAGCAGGTCCAGCGGGGACATGAACACTGAAGCTTTCTTT. Translation gives CASRSSGDMNTEAFF.

The chain has TRBV5-5 and TRBJ2-3; 7 bases are shared with TRBD2. Trimming removed 2 bases from V and 5 bases from J; junction bases left unmatched: 5. The CDR3 contains 14 residues. Germline V gives CDR1 SGHKS, CDR2 YYEKEE (reference sequence). CDR3 sequence reads: CASSLVTSVDTQYF. CDR3 DNA sequence: TGTGCCAGCAGCTTAGTAACTAGCGTAGATACGCAGTATTTT.

The chain joins TRBV6-4 to TRBJ2-3, with D possibly being TRBD1 or TRBD2 (5 bases each). The germline V and J ends were trimmed by 6 bases and 2 bases, with 15 bases remaining between them. The CDR3 totals 15 residues. Germline CDR1 reads MRHNA; CDR2 reads SNTAGT. The CDR3 loop reads CASRRGTGPTDTQYF. The DNA for the CDR3 is TGTGCCAGCAGACGGGGCACAGGACCCACAGATACGCAGTATTTT.

The chain employs TRBV27 and TRBJ1-2; D is undetermined. The V and J ends lost 5 bases and 8 bases respectively, with 24 bases between them. The germline gives CDR1 MNHEY, CDR2 SMNVEV (reference sequence). CDR3 length: 16 amino acids. The CDR3 DNA follows: TGTGCCAGCAGTGAACGAGGGATCGGGTCGTACGACGGCTACACCTTC. Translated: CASSERGIGSYDGYTF.

V gene TRBV27 combines with J gene TRBJ2-7, with a weak D call TRBD2 (5 bases). CDR1 and CDR2 (germline): MNHEY, SMNVEV (reference sequence). The germline V and J ends were trimmed by 2 bases and 1 base, with 6 bases remaining between them. The CDR3 runs to 13 residues. CDR3 in DNA: TGTGCCAGCAGTTTAAGGGAGTCCTACGAGCAGTACTTC. Translated, it gives CASSLRESYEQYF.

V and J are TRBV3-1 (or the pseudogene TRBV3-2) and TRBJ2-7, with D possibly being TRBD1 or TRBD2 (5 bases each). This CDR3 spans 14 amino acids. Germline CDR1 and CDR2: LGHDT and YNNKEL (reference sequence). The germline V and J ends were trimmed by 1 base and 4 bases, with 11 bases remaining between them. CDR3 amino acids: CASSQGRDRYEQYF. The CDR3 nucleotides read TGTGCCAGCAGCCAAGGACGGGACCGTTACGAGCAGTACTTC.

The rearrangement links TRBV9 to TRBJ2-2; unclear D gene. Trimming shortened V by 1 base and J by 6 bases, and 13 bases separated the two germline ends. Germline lookup yields CDR1 SGDLS and CDR2 YYNGEE. This CDR3 is built from 15 residues. The CDR3 nucleotides read TGTGCCAGCAGCGTACGTCTCCTGAGCGCCGGGGAGCTGTTTTTT. Residues: CASSVRLLSAGELFF.

This chain uses TRBV3-1 (or the pseudogene TRBV3-2) with TRBJ2-2; D gene ambiguous. Germline CDR1 is LGHDT and CDR2 is YNNKEL (reference sequence). The CDR3 loop spans 15 amino acids. V was clipped by 1 base and J by 3 bases, with 9 bases between them. CDR3 in amino acids: CASSQGFTDTGELFF. In nucleotides, the CDR3 is TGTGCCAGCAGCCAAGGATTTACGGACACCGGGGAGCTGTTTTTT.

The chain couples TRBV28 to TRBJ2-3, with D possibly TRBD2 on 6 matching bases. Germline lookup yields CDR1 MDHEN and CDR2 SYDVKM. The CDR3 consists of 14 residues. Trimming cost V 9 bases and J 2 bases, with 15 bases left between them. The CDR3 DNA sequence: TGTGCCAGTTCCCAGGCGGGGCTCACAGATACGCAGTATTTT. Protein: CASSQAGLTDTQYF.

The chain has TRBV12-3 or TRBV12-4 and TRBJ1-2, with 7 bases identical to TRBD1. There are 12 residues in the CDR3. Trimming at V came to 6 bases and at J to 4 bases, leaving 2 bases not matched to a gene. The DNA of the CDR3 is TGTGCCAGCAGAGGGACAGCCTATGGCTACACCTTC. Translation: CASRGTAYGYTF.

This clone showed up just once. V gene TRBV5-5 combines with J gene TRBJ2-1; tentatively, D is TRBD2 (5 bases). The CDR3 has 14 amino acids. Germline CDR1 and CDR2: SGHKS and YYEKEE (reference sequence). The ends were cut back, 1 base at V and 7 bases at J, with 12 bases in the middle. Here the CDR3 DNA reads TGTGCCAGCAGCTTGAACCGAGGGCATAATGAGCAGTTCTTC. It encodes CASSLNRGHNEQFF.

The genes are TRBV3-1 (or the pseudogene TRBV3-2) and TRBJ2-1, with TRBD2 as a possible D gene (5 bases). The germline V gene has CDR1 LGHDT and CDR2 YNNKEL (reference sequence). V was cut by 1 base and J by 9 bases, with 7 bases left in between. This CDR3 has 12 amino acids. The CDR3 region has the DNA TGTGCCAGCAGCCAAGTAGAGGGTGAGCAGTTCTTC. It encodes CASSQVEGEQFF.

The chain employs TRBV28 and TRBJ2-1, with 9 bases fitting TRBD1. This CDR3 is 13 amino acids long. From germline, CDR1 is MDHEN and CDR2 SYDVKM. With V trimmed by 4 bases and J by 9 bases, 4 bases remained unmatched. DNA of the CDR3: TGTGCCAGCAGTTGGACAGGGGTCGGTGAGCAGTTCTTC. Encoded protein: CASSWTGVGEQFF.

The chain is built from TRBV4-1 and TRBJ1-5; 7 bases agree with TRBD1. Germline CDR1 and CDR2: MGHRA and YSYEKL. Trimming took 1 base from V and 7 from J; bases not matched to a gene: 7. The CDR3 spans 15 residues. The CDR3 DNA sequence: TGCGCCAGCAGCCAAGGGGCAGGGGGGTTCCAGCCCCAGCATTTT. Protein product: CASSQGAGGFQPQHF.

The chain recombines TRBV7-9 with TRBJ1-2; 7 bases align to TRBD1. V was clipped by 5 bases and J by 4 bases; unmatched bases: 13. Germline V CDR1 and CDR2: SEHNR, FQNEAQ (reference sequence). This CDR3 is 16 amino acids long. This chain's CDR3 is CASSLSVGTASYGYTF. Here the CDR3 DNA reads TGTGCCAGCAGCCTTTCAGTCGGGACAGCTTCCTATGGCTACACCTTC.

The V call is TRBV6-2 or TRBV6-3, the J call TRBJ1-2; possible D gene TRBD1, 5 bases. This CDR3 comprises 13 residues. V was cut by 2 bases and J by 7 bases, with 11 bases left in between. The germline CDR1 and CDR2 sequences are MNHEY and SVGEGT. The CDR3 coding sequence is TGTGCCAGCAGTTACATAGGGACTAGTGGCTACACCTTC. Protein product: CASSYIGTSGYTF.

The V gene is TRBV19, the J gene TRBJ1-2; possibly TRBD1 for D (6 bases). There are 12 residues in the CDR3. V was cut by 5 bases and J by 5 bases, with 9 bases left in between. Germline loops: CDR1 LNHDA, CDR2 SQIVND (reference sequence). CDR3 bases: TGTGCCAGTAGTCCTCAGGGGTATGGCTACACCTTC. Amino acids: CASSPQGYGYTF.

J is TRBJ1-3 and V is TRBV23-1; D call uncertain. TRBV23-1 is filed as an ORF, its function uncertain. The CDR3 consists of 16 residues. Deletions cut 3 bases from V and 0 bases from J, with 12 bases between. CDR3 bases: TGCGCCAGCAGTCAGGCGGACTCTGACTCTGGAAACACCATATATTTT. It yields the protein CASSQADSDSGNTIYF.

V is TRBV4-1 and J is TRBJ2-1, with D possibly being TRBD1 (6 bases). The CDR3 extends over 15 amino acids. V was pared by 4 bases and J by 7 bases, with 17 bases between. Germline V gene sequence: CDR1 MGHRA, CDR2 YSYEKL. CDR3 bases: TGCGCCAGCAGCCCTACAGGGAATTCATGGAATGAGCAGTTCTTC. It translates to CASSPTGNSWNEQFF.

CDR3: CASSIMTGLAGELFF. Here the CDR3 DNA reads TGTGCCAGCAGTATTATGACAGGCTTAGCCGGGGAGCTGTTTTTT. The chain employs TRBV2 and TRBJ2-2; tentatively, D is TRBD1 (6 bases). The ends were cut back, 5 bases at V and 6 bases at J, with 16 bases in the middle. CDR1 is SNHLY, CDR2 FYNNEI, per germline. The CDR3 is 15 residues long.

The V and J genes are TRBV6-6 and TRBJ1-2, with 7 nucleotides matching TRBD1. V shed 5 bases, J shed 4 bases, and the junction held 7 bases outside the gene matches. Germline-derived CDR1 and CDR2 are MNHNY and SVGAGI (reference sequence). This CDR3 has 14 amino acids. The CDR3 is CASSQGEGSYGYTF. CDR3 sequence (DNA): TGTGCCAGCAGTCAGGGGGAGGGTAGCTATGGCTACACCTTC.

This clone has just a few counts. The chain links TRBV7-7 to TRBJ2-7, with 12 bases lining up with TRBD2. CDR3 length equals 15 residues. Germline V lookup: CDR1 SSHAT, CDR2 FNYEAQ (reference sequence). Losses at the gene ends were 4 bases for V and 2 bases for J; bases not matched to a gene: 3. The chain's CDR3 is CASSYGTSGPYEQYF. CDR3 DNA: TGTGCCAGCAGCTACGGGACTAGCGGGCCCTACGAGCAGTACTTC.

This clone was seen a handful of times. Lacking the conserved final phenylalanine or tryptophan, this CDR3 likely reflects a read error. Because the CDR3's place on the DNA is in doubt, the DNA is left out and the CDR3 is given as listed by TCRdb. V gene TRBV9 combines with J gene TRBJ1-2. Looked up from germline, CDR1 is SGDLS and CDR2 is YYNGEE. With termini counted, the CDR3 has 12 amino acids. This CDR3 is CASSVAGTRVEL.